This TCR beta chain was observed in a study of human T cells and chemical hapten exposure (dated by TCRdb to about 2021). For the study in its entirety: For sensitization, 2% DPC in acetone was applied to a roughly 2 cm by roughly 2 cm area of upper inner arm skin. The study tracked peripheral blood TCR repertoire changes in vivo during primary and secondary sensitization to the hapten diphenylcyclopropenone (DPC) in alopecia patients. Most of the patients in the cohort were female, and the cohort covered alopecia areata with under or over 50% scalp involvement, alopecia totalis and alopecia universalis. Throughout the roughly 23-week study period, patients were also given weekly therapeutic DPC doses on the scalp. The libraries were sequenced as a pool, and the TCR yield per sample differed mostly because of small variations in library volumes within the pool. For TCR sequencing, blood came from 25 to 30 alopecia patients at anywhere from one to four time points (pre-sensitization, 2, 6 and 24 weeks). Patch testing on the upper back used Finn chambers containing 0.01% DPC, with scoring done after 6 days according to International Contact Dermatitis Research Group standards. Blood samples were taken from patients before sensitization (week 0) and then at 2, 6 and about 24 weeks after DPC sensitization.

Receptor amplification or capture employed RACE. The sample was run on a NextSeq 500. Library preparation attached unique molecular identifiers to individual cDNA molecules for quantitative, reproducible TCR counting. For every blood RNA sample, sequencing covered both the TCR alpha and TCR beta chains. The study's processing was this. The median number of TCRs per sample was some 100,000, ranging from about 23,224 to 750,000. The Decombinator software suite was used to annotate the V, J and CDR3 of the TCR reads. For PS versus PT1 abundance plots, all samples were subsampled to the same number of TCRs (28,000). Expanded TCRs were defined as absent before sensitization and observed at least eight times at the 2-week time point. Clones were called with MiXCR by TCRdb after fastp trimmed the public reads at Q25, and only in-frame beta chains were retained. Entries are consolidated by CDR3 protein sequence, retaining the most common genes and DNA. TCRdb, not the original authors, processed these V and J calls. The sample data list about 82,000 distinct CDR3 sequences, and 10% of these were observed just once. Of the sample, less than 6.5% falls within the top ten clones.

Including cysteine and phenylalanine, the CDR3 has 12 amino acids. Only CDR3 DNA remains: 36 bases, in frame from the first base. Per the germline V gene (reference sequence), SEHNR is the CDR1 and FQNEAQ is the CDR2. V and J lose 4 bases and 5 bases, and a span of 8 bases separates them. What the authors observed across the whole study: Repeated subsampling changed both the strength of the expansion versus patch-test correlation and the threshold at which the correlation became significant. Because all patients had alopecia, a presumed autoimmune disease, the immune response of the patients might differ from that of healthy individuals. Patch test score correlated positively with the number of PT1 expanded TCRs, reaching significance at thresholds 8, 16 and 32 but not at 4. DPC sensitization did not change how many TCRs were above 1 in 1000 frequency, and no evidence was found of alterations in global repertoire structure. Expanded TCRs formed significantly more large CDR3 similarity clusters than pre-sensitization or healthy control sets, consistent with antigen-driven responses.

Taken with the paper, the label for time point translates to: patch test 2, 6 weeks after DPC sensitization. The sample's treatment or condition, from its label and the paper: therapeutic diphenylcyclopropenone sensitization with weekly scalp DPC. At every patch-test visit, the blood draw took place before the patch test was put on. Patients were eligible if aged 18 to 70, diagnosed with alopecia and judged suitable for DPC therapy, and pregnant patients were excluded. Unfractionated whole blood was collected in Tempus Blood RNA tubes, and total RNA was extracted from that blood. As concerns this clonotype: Its cognate antigen has yet to be identified. Base quality data are lacking; no much larger clone is found one base away.

The origin of this receptor is a woman between 50 and 59 years old with alopecia areata. Some clones in this sample may be carry-over from other donors' samples. The sequence links TRBV7-9 to TRBJ1-1; the D gene remains uncertain. The material sequenced was whole blood, taken in connection with sensitization to the hapten diphenylcyclopropenone (DPC). The DNA sequence is given as TGTGCCAGCAGCTCCCCGGGGACTGAAGCTTTCTTT. This gives the protein CASSSPGTEAFF.